The 31 T cell receptor beta chains below all came from one sample that was sequenced in a study of T-cell memory formation after mild COVID-19. TCRdb re-called the 5' RACE reads through MiXCR, storing one row per CDR3 protein. The sample gives some 300,000 distinct CDR3 sequences, approximately 22% of which show up once; around 23% is in the top ten. Sequenced material: PBMCs or a T cell subset sorted from them (not recorded which). Receptors originate from a man between 18 and 35 years old who had mild COVID-19 (a few samples of this study predate the infection). Cell type and time point are not known.

This clonotype appeared a few times. CDR3 sequence reads: CASSPGGVETQYF. CDR3 nucleotides: TGTGCCTCATCGCCGGGGGGGGTAGAGACCCAGTACTTC. The rearrangement links TRBV19 to TRBJ2-5, with 8 bases that match TRBD2. J gave up 4 bases and V 11 bases, and 9 bases lay outside the gene matches. This CDR3 has 13 residues. Germline CDR1 is LNHDA and CDR2 is SQIVND (reference sequence).

This clonotype was counted only a few times. The chain employs TRBV7-9 and TRBJ1-2, with 11 positions matching TRBD1. Germline lookup yields CDR1 SEHNR and CDR2 FQNEAQ (reference sequence). There are 15 residues in the CDR3. V gave up 5 bases and J gave up 5 bases; unmatched junction bases: 7. The CDR3 DNA sequence: TGTGCCAGCAGCGGTACCGGGACAGGGGGTTATGGCTACACCTTC. Protein: CASSGTGTGGYGYTF.

Points on this clonotype: The junction departs from germline at one end; a sequencing error may be responsible. The chain links TRBV4-1 to TRBJ1-1; 8 nucleotides align to TRBD1. The CDR3 is 14 amino acids. Germline V gene data show CDR1 as MGHRA and CDR2 as YSYEKL. Here the CDR3 reads CASSLTGTGSESFF. The DNA of the CDR3 is TGCGCCAGCAGCCTTACCGGGACAGGCTCTGAATCTTTCTTT.

This chain links TRBV30 with TRBJ2-1; D perhaps matches TRBD2 (6 bases). The CDR3 is 16 amino acids. Per the germline V gene, CDR1 is GTSNPN and CDR2 is SVGIG (reference sequence). The V end lost 2 bases, the J end lost 8 bases, and 22 bases lay between the germline ends. CDR3 sequence reads: CAWSFLAPGDSHEQFF. CDR3 nucleotide sequence: TGTGCCTGGAGTTTCCTAGCCCCGGGGGATTCTCATGAGCAGTTCTTC.

This clonotype has only a few counts. V and J are TRBV9 and TRBJ2-2; D is undetermined. The germline V and J ends were trimmed by 0 bases and 3 bases, with 12 bases remaining between them. CDR3 size: 16 residues. Germline V gives CDR1 SGDLS, CDR2 YYNGEE. CDR3 protein: CASSVEKGFDTGELFF. The CDR3 nucleotides read TGTGCCAGCAGCGTAGAAAAAGGGTTCGACACCGGGGAGCTGTTTTTT. Combining the CDR3 with reference TRBV9 and TRBJ2-2 gives the whole variable domain DSGVTQTPKHLITATGQRVTLRCSPRSGDLSVYWYQQSLDQGLQFLIQYYNGEERAKGNILERFSAQQFPDLHSELNLSSLELGDSALYFCASSVEKGFDTGELFFGEGSRLTVL.

About this clonotype itself: At one boundary the junction diverges from the germline segment, which might be a read error. This chain joins TRBV4-1 and TRBJ2-3; D is possibly TRBD2 (6 bases). CDR1 MGHRA and CDR2 YSYEKL come from the germline V gene. This CDR3 is built from 16 residues. The CDR3 sequence: CASSQERGPSTHTQYF. The DNA for the CDR3 is TGCGCCAGCAGCCAAGAGCGGGGCCCGAGCACACATACGCAGTATTTT.

The rearrangement joins TRBV3-1 to TRBJ1-1; 9 bases are shared with TRBD1. J lost 0 bases, V lost 5 bases, and 7 bases had no gene match. The CDR3 contains 16 residues. CDR1 LGHDT and CDR2 YNNKEL come from the germline V gene (reference sequence). CDR3 in amino acids: CASSSTGGAMNTEAFF. The CDR3 region has the DNA TGTGCCAGCAGCTCGACAGGGGGGGCGATGAACACTGAAGCTTTCTTT.

This clonotype was detected a few times. At one end, the junction sequence differs from germline, possibly due to a read error. V gene TRBV28 combines with J gene TRBJ1-2; possible D gene TRBD1, 5 bases. The CDR3 is 12 residues long. Per germline, CDR1 MDHEN and CDR2 SYDVKM. CDR3 amino acids: CASSSEGAFTLF. CDR3 coding DNA: TGTGCCAGCAGTTCCGAAGGGGCATTCACCCTATTC.

This clonotype was detected only a few times. This chain links TRBV6-2 or TRBV6-3 with TRBJ1-2; D unresolved. The CDR3 is 13 amino acids. The germline gives CDR1 MNHEY, CDR2 SVGEGT. Between the trimmed V and J ends, which lost 0 bases and 3 bases, there was a span of 5 bases. This CDR3 reads CASSYSRDYGYTF. In DNA, the CDR3 is TGTGCCAGCAGTTACTCCCGGGACTATGGCTACACCTTC.

This clonotype was picked up a small number of times. The chain combines TRBV9 with TRBJ2-3; D could derive from TRBD1 or TRBD2 (5 bases each). This CDR3 has 16 residues. With 0 bases removed from V and 6 bases from J, the gap between germline ends came to 17 bases. Per the germline V gene, CDR1 is SGDLS and CDR2 is YYNGEE. CDR3 sequence: CASSVAGTEGSDTQYF. The CDR3 DNA is TGTGCCAGCAGCGTAGCCGGGACCGAGGGTTCGGATACGCAGTATTTT.

This clonotype was counted only a few times. The rearrangement links TRBV7-6 to TRBJ1-5; no firm D call. The V gene lost 2 bases and the J gene lost 3 bases, with 11 bases spanning the gap. CDR3 size: 15 residues. CDR1 and CDR2 (germline): SGHVS, FNYEAQ. In DNA form, the CDR3 reads TGTGCCAGCAGCTTATTTCGGGGAAACAATCAGCCCCAGCATTTT. Translation: CASSLFRGNNQPQHF. The entire variable domain, with the rest obtained from reference TRBV7-6 and TRBJ1-5, is as follows: GAGVSQSPRYKVTKRGQDVALRCDPISGHVSLYWYRQALGQGPEFLTYFNYEAQQDKSGLPNDRFSAERPEGSISTLTIQRTEQRDSAMYRCASSLFRGNNQPQHFGDGTRLSIL.

This clonotype was seen a few times. The rearrangement joins TRBV5-1 to TRBJ2-1; D possibly matches TRBD1 or TRBD2 (5 bases each). The CDR3 runs to 14 residues. Germline loops: CDR1 SGHRS, CDR2 YFSETQ. Between the trimmed V and J ends, which lost 7 bases and 8 bases, there was a span of 19 bases. CDR3 protein: CASGFRDPRDEQFF. CDR3 nucleotide sequence: TGCGCCAGCGGATTCCGGGACCCGCGCGATGAGCAGTTCTTC.

The rearrangement uses TRBV11-2 and TRBJ2-1; no definite D call. V was pared by 6 bases and J by 7 bases, with 10 bases between. Looked up from germline, CDR1 is SGHAT and CDR2 is FQNNGV. The length of the CDR3 is 12 residues. This CDR3 is CASRISLNEQFF. As DNA, the CDR3 is TGTGCCAGCAGGATATCTTTAAATGAGCAGTTCTTC. The full variable domain, its missing parts supplied by reference TRBV11-2 and TRBJ2-1, is EAGVAQSPRYKIIEKRQSVAFWCNPISGHATLYWYQQILGQGPKLLIQFQNNGVVDDSQLPKDRFSAERLKGVDSTLKIQPAKLEDSAVYLCASRISLNEQFFGPGTRLTVL.

This clonotype was detected a few times. The chain uses TRBV7-6 and TRBJ2-1, with D hard to call. V shed 3 bases and J shed 0 bases, with 6 bases lying between them. Germline lookup yields CDR1 SGHVS and CDR2 FNYEAQ. This CDR3 comprises 14 residues. This CDR3 is CASSLMSSYNEQFF. Written as DNA, the CDR3 is TGTGCCAGCAGCTTGATGAGCTCCTACAATGAGCAGTTCTTC. Combining the CDR3 with reference TRBV7-6 and TRBJ2-1 gives the whole variable domain GAGVSQSPRYKVTKRGQDVALRCDPISGHVSLYWYRQALGQGPEFLTYFNYEAQQDKSGLPNDRFSAERPEGSISTLTIQRTEQRDSAMYRCASSLMSSYNEQFFGPGTRLTVL.

This rearrangement joins TRBV29-1 to TRBJ2-5; 8 bases line up with TRBD1. CDR3 size: 14 residues. Germline assignment: CDR1 SQVTM and CDR2 ANQGSEA. The V gene end was trimmed by 3 bases and the J gene end by 5 bases; junction bases not matched to a gene: 8. The chain's CDR3 is CSVEETGDLETQYF. The CDR3 DNA is TGCAGCGTTGAGGAGACAGGGGATCTTGAGACCCAGTACTTC.

This sequence joins TRBV29-1 and TRBJ2-7; the match to TRBD2 covers 7 bases. Germline CDR1 and CDR2: SQVTM and ANQGSEA. Losses at the gene ends were 7 bases for V and 5 bases for J; bases not matched to a gene: 11. The length of the CDR3 is 13 residues. The CDR3 region is CSADGSGGDEQYF. CDR3 in DNA: TGCAGCGCAGATGGGTCGGGAGGCGACGAGCAGTACTTC.

The chain is built from TRBV5-6 and TRBJ1-2; tentative D call: TRBD1 (5 bases). Germline CDR1 and CDR2: SGHDT and YYEEEE. The CDR3 consists of 18 residues. V shed 6 bases and J shed 4 bases, with 28 bases lying between them. The CDR3 sequence: CASMGDPDSQYGTYGYTF. The CDR3, as DNA: TGTGCCAGCATGGGGGATCCGGACTCCCAATATGGAACCTATGGCTACACCTTC.

V usage is TRBV10-3 and J usage is TRBJ2-2; TRBD1 matches 8 bases. Trimming at V came to 0 bases and at J to 2 bases, leaving 2 bases not matched to a gene. Germline V gives CDR1 ENHRY, CDR2 SYGVKD. The CDR3 is 16 amino acids. The CDR3 spells CAISESGQGNTGELFF. The CDR3 DNA follows: TGTGCCATCAGTGAGTCAGGACAGGGTAACACCGGGGAGCTGTTTTTT.

This clonotype has only a few counts. The chain recombines TRBV6-1 with TRBJ1-1; D not certain. The germline gives CDR1 MNHNS, CDR2 SASEGT. CDR3 length: 13 residues. Trimming cost V 6 bases and J 3 bases, with 11 bases left between them. CDR3: CASRGYDDTEAFF. The DNA for the CDR3 is TGTGCCAGCAGGGGGTACGATGACACTGAAGCTTTCTTT.

This clonotype was observed a handful of times. The chain employs TRBV5-6 and TRBJ2-5; 9 bases agree with TRBD2. The CDR3 consists of 15 residues. Germline V CDR1 and CDR2: SGHDT, YYEEEE. Losses at the gene ends were 0 bases for V and 4 bases for J; bases not matched to a gene: 4. In DNA form, the CDR3 reads TGTGCCAGCAGCTTGGGCCCGCGGGGGGGAGAGACCCAGTACTTC. Its protein is CASSLGPRGGETQYF. The complete variable domain, with remaining parts taken from reference TRBV5-6 and TRBJ2-5, reads DAGVTQSPTHLIKTRGQQVTLRCSPKSGHDTVSWYQQALGQGPQFIFQYYEEEERQRGNFPDRFSGHQFPNYSSELNVNALLLGDSALYLCASSLGPRGGETQYFGPGTRLLVL.

The CDR3 spells CASRRDSGANVLTF. CDR3 in DNA: TGTGCCAGCAGAAGGGACTCTGGGGCCAACGTCCTGACTTTC. The V gene is TRBV12-3 or TRBV12-4, the J gene TRBJ2-6; D is unclear. The CDR3 length is 14 residues. V was shortened by 6 bases and J by 0 bases, with 6 bases between the two germline ends.

This clonotype has more than one count but fewer than ten. The chain employs TRBV20-1 and TRBJ2-5, with D unresolved. This CDR3 comprises 11 residues. V lost 6 bases, J lost 4 bases, and 9 bases lay in between. In germline, CDR1 is DFQATT, CDR2 SNEGSKA (reference sequence). The CDR3 nucleotides read TGCAGTGCCGCTGCCCGAGAGACCCAGTACTTC. Translation gives CSAAARETQYF.

This clonotype was detected a few times. V usage is TRBV11-2 and J usage is TRBJ2-3, with D possibly TRBD2 on 5 matching bases. The V and J ends lost 1 base and 0 bases respectively, with 11 bases between them. CDR1 and CDR2 from the germline V gene are SGHAT and FQNNGV. The length of the CDR3 is 16 residues. The CDR3 protein is CASSLGNSESTDTQYF. CDR3 nucleotides: TGTGCCAGCAGCTTAGGTAATAGCGAGAGCACAGATACGCAGTATTTT.

This clonotype was found many times. The V and J genes are TRBV5-6 and TRBJ2-7, with D unresolved. V shed 3 bases and J shed 3 bases, with 4 bases lying between them. Germline lookup yields CDR1 SGHDT and CDR2 YYEEEE. This CDR3 has 11 amino acids. The CDR3 coding sequence is TGTGCCAGCAGCTCCTACTACGAGCAGTACTTC. Residues: CASSSYYEQYF.

The chain combines TRBV7-2 with TRBJ2-7; D may match TRBD1 or TRBD2 (6 bases each). Per the germline V gene, CDR1 is SGHTA and CDR2 is FQGNSA. V lost 3 bases, J lost 6 bases, and 18 bases lay in between. CDR3 size: 15 residues. The CDR3 sequence is CASSFSGAASVEQYF. In DNA, the CDR3 is TGTGCCAGCAGCTTTTCGGGGGCCGCCTCTGTCGAGCAGTACTTC.

For the CDR3, the DNA is TGTGCCAGCAGTAGGACAGGGGCGCACACTGAAGCTTTCTTT. This translates into CASSRTGAHTEAFF. The genes are TRBV28 and TRBJ1-1; 9 bases are a match to TRBD1. Germline assignment: CDR1 MDHEN and CDR2 SYDVKM. V lost 5 bases and J lost 3; bases outside the gene matches: 4. The CDR3 loop spans 14 amino acids.

This clonotype occurred many times. The rearrangement uses TRBV12-3 or TRBV12-4 and TRBJ2-3; tentatively, D is TRBD2 (5 bases). This CDR3 contains 14 residues. Between the trimmed V and J ends, which lost 0 bases and 4 bases, there was a span of 8 bases. In DNA, the CDR3 is TGTGCCAGCAGTTTAGCCGGGGTGGCAGATACGCAGTATTTT. It is translated as CASSLAGVADTQYF.

This clonotype appeared many times. The gene calls are TRBV18 and TRBJ2-7; possible D gene TRBD2, 5 bases. V shed 3 bases and J shed 7 bases, with 7 bases lying between them. CDR3 length equals 11 residues. The germline V gene encodes CDR1 KGHSH and CDR2 LQKENI. Here the CDR3 DNA reads TGTGCCAGCTCACCCCCGGGGGAGCAGTACTTC. Protein product: CASSPPGEQYF. Combining the CDR3 with reference TRBV18 and TRBJ2-7 gives the whole variable domain NAGVMQNPRHLVRRRGQEARLRCSPMKGHSHVYWYRQLPEEGLKFMVYLQKENIIDESGMPKERFSAEFPKEGPSILRIQQVVRGDSAAYFCASSPPGEQYFGPGTRLTVT.

In this sample, this clonotype turned up a few times. The chain recombines TRBV3-1 with TRBJ1-1; D remains ambiguous. The CDR3 has 12 residues. The V end was cut by 5 bases, the J end by 4 bases, with 8 bases between. From germline, CDR1 is LGHDT and CDR2 YNNKEL (reference sequence). The CDR3 region has the DNA TGTGCCAGCAGCAGGTCCCTCACTGAAGCTTTCTTT. It translates to CASSRSLTEAFF. The variable domain in full, with the rest retrieved from reference TRBV3-1 and TRBJ1-1, is DTAVSQTPKYLVTQMGNDKSIKCEQNLGHDTMYWYKQDSKKFLKIMFSYNNKELIINETVPNRFSPKSPDKAHLNLHINSLELGDSAVYFCASSRSLTEAFFGQGTRLTVV.

The chain is built from TRBV7-9 and TRBJ1-5; tentatively, D is TRBD1 (5 bases). This CDR3 is 14 amino acids long. V shed 3 bases and J shed 2 bases, with 8 bases lying between them. Germline CDR1 reads SEHNR; CDR2 reads FQNEAQ (reference sequence). CDR3 sequence: CASSFTGRNQPQHF. The CDR3 DNA reads as TGTGCCAGCAGCTTTACAGGCCGCAATCAGCCCCAGCATTTT.

The genes are TRBV20-1 and TRBJ1-2; D uncertain. With 6 bases removed from V and 2 bases from J, the gap between germline ends came to 4 bases. This CDR3 comprises 10 residues. Germline CDR1 DFQATT, CDR2 SNEGSKA (reference sequence). CDR3 sequence: CSAENYGYTF. The CDR3, as DNA: TGCAGTGCCGAGAACTATGGCTACACCTTC.